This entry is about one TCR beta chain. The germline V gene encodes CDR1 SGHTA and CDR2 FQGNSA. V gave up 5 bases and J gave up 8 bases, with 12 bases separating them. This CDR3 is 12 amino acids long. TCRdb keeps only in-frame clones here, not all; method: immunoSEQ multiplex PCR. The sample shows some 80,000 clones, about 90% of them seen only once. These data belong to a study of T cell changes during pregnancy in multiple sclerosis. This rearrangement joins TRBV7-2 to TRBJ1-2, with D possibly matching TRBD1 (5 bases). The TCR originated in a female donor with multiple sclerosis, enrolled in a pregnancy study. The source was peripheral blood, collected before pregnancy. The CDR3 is CASSLGHQGYTF. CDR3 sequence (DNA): TGTGCCAGCAGCCTCGGACATCAGGGCTACACCTTC.